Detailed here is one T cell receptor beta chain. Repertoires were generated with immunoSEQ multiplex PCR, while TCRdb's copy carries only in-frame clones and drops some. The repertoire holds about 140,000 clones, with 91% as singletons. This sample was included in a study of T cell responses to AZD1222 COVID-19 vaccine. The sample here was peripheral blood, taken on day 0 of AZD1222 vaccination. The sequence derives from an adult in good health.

The CDR3 loop reads CASSAGNRDTQYF. The CDR3 nucleotides are TGTGCCAGCAGTGCTGGGAATAGGGATACGCAGTATTTT. The V and J genes are TRBV25-1 and TRBJ2-3; D is undetermined. CDR3 size: 13 residues. CDR1 MGHDK and CDR2 SYGVNS come from the germline V gene. The V gene lost 4 bases and the J gene lost 6 bases, with 11 bases spanning the gap.